Here is one T cell receptor beta chain with its context. Its antigen is not identified. As for treatment: oral pan-JAK inhibitor, 5-10 mg twice daily. Following extraction, RNA underwent reverse transcription to cDNA, which served as the sequencing template. Sequencing used immunoSEQ multiplex PCR; TCRdb keeps in-frame clones, though not all of them. Here the sample spans about 60,000 clones, 35% to 55% being singletons. The V end was cut by 1 base, the J end by 3 bases, with 12 bases between. Germline-derived CDR1 and CDR2 are GTSNPN and SVGIG (reference sequence). The CDR3 runs to 14 residues. These data belong to a study of CD8+ T cells in alopecia areata. Study context: Treated individuals took tofacitinib by mouth, 5 to 10 mg twice daily. The study's findings and limits: One nonresponder makes the tie between baseline CD8+ expansion and response uncertain.

The material sequenced was CD8+ T cells sorted from blood, taken around week 37, from a patient treated with tofacitinib. The receptor comes from a human donor with alopecia areata. The chain couples TRBV30 to TRBJ1-1; possible D gene TRBD1, 5 bases. CDR3 region: CAWSGGRGDTEAFF. For the CDR3, the DNA is TGTGCCTGGAGTGGGGGTAGAGGGGACACTGAAGCTTTCTTT.